Below, 3 T cell receptor beta chains from the same sample are listed, as sequenced in a study of T cell clones after liver transplantation. TCRdb keeps only in-frame clones here, not all; method: immunoSEQ multiplex PCR. This sample has around 100,000 clones, with 80% to 85% found just once. The sample in question was CD4+ T cells from blood, obtained before liver transplant. Source of these receptors: a human donor who received a liver transplant.

This clone appeared a few times. V and J are TRBV25-1 and TRBJ2-5, with D uncertain. Trimming shortened V by 8 bases and J by 5 bases, and 12 bases separated the two germline ends. This CDR3 region has 12 residues. Germline lookup yields CDR1 MGHDK and CDR2 SYGVNS. CDR3 nucleotide sequence: TGTGCCAGCGGACCCTTCGGGGAGACCCAGTACTTC. Encoded protein: CASGPFGETQYF.

The chain has TRBV7-9 and TRBJ2-1; the D gene is possibly TRBD2 (6 bases). V was pared by 3 bases and J by 0 bases, with 9 bases between. This CDR3 is built from 15 residues. CDR1 is SEHNR, CDR2 FQNEAQ, per germline (reference sequence). CDR3 coding DNA: TGTGCCAGCAGCTTGCTGCGGGGCTCCTACAATGAGCAGTTCTTC. Translation gives CASSLLRGSYNEQFF.

The rearrangement uses TRBV7-3 and TRBJ2-1; D might be TRBD1 or TRBD2, each matching 5 bases. Trimming pared 3 bases from V and 9 bases from J, leaving 12 bases between. This CDR3 spans 13 amino acids. Germline values: CDR1 SGHTA, CDR2 FQGTGA. CDR3 amino acids: CASSFGGEGEQFF. Here the CDR3 DNA reads TGTGCCAGCAGCTTTGGGGGAGAGGGTGAGCAGTTCTTC.